This T cell receptor beta chain came from a study of vaccination effects on CD4 cells after COVID-19 (dated by TCRdb to between 2021 and 2022). Broadly, across the study: Each participant got two doses of an mRNA SARS-CoV-2 vaccine, either BNT162b2 or mRNA-1273. In a couple of convalescent patients, pre-vaccine samples were collected 16 days and one week ahead of the first dose, 142 and 148 days after COVID-19 diagnosis. The full study included around nine COVID-19 convalescent patients and several SARS-CoV-2-naive healthy vaccine recipients. The Oncomine TCR Beta short-read assay on an Illumina iSeq 100 was used to sequence cultures from other donors in the study. The study compared SARS-CoV-2 spike-specific CD4+ TCR repertoires before and after mRNA vaccination in COVID-19 convalescent patients and infection-naive vaccine recipients.

Its CDR3 holds 16 amino acids, cysteine through phenylalanine. Only CDR3 DNA remains: 48 bases, in frame from the first base. Taken from the germline V gene, the CDR1 and CDR2 loops are SGHAT and FQNNGV. V is pruned by 4 bases and J by 5 bases, leaving 6 bases of the junction without a gene match. Overall study outcomes, separate from this receptor: The study was limited by a small number of convalescent patients and lacked early post-infection timepoints. In convalescent patients, the post-vaccine spike-reactive repertoire was composed mainly of new vaccine-induced clones that were largely distinct from infection-induced clones. Clones induced by infection and clones induced by vaccination both contracted markedly at late timepoints after vaccination, which fits with T cell responses waning over time.

In the ViraFEST assay, PBMC were stimulated with viral peptide pools, and TCR sequencing was then used to find antigen-specific CD4+ T cell clonotypes based on their expansion. After less than 13 days of culture, CD4+ T cells were isolated with the EasySep CD4+ T cell isolation kit. PCR-confirmed SARS-CoV-2 infection had occurred in convalescent patients between March and December 2020, before the Alpha, Beta and Delta variants emerged in the United States. Roughly 1.9 million PBMC per well were cultured with about 9 ug/ml peptides in IMDM containing 5% human AB serum, around 10 IU/ml IL-2 and gentamicin. On days 3 and 7, half of the culture medium was replaced with fresh IL-2-containing medium. Unless otherwise noted, each peptide stimulation condition was cultured in triplicate wells. Using Ficoll-Paque Plus gradient centrifugation, PBMC were separated from whole blood and then either used fresh or cryopreserved at -140C. The QIAamp micro DNA kit was used to extract genomic DNA from the cultured CD4+ T cells.

Comment on this clone: Its antigen remains unidentified. No quality values exist for individual bases; no much larger clone is one base distant.

The library was built by means of the immunoSEQ multiplex PCR assay. DNA from the CD4+ T cells that had been cultured and isolated underwent TCR beta CDR3 sequencing. Per the source publication's procedure: The analysis removed non-productive TCR sequences, trimmed reads to the CDR3 region, and retained only CDR3s that were 7 or more amino acids long. The MANAFEST web app was used to pick out antigen-specific clonotypes by comparing their expansion in peptide wells with that in reference cultures. To be called positive, a clone needed expansion at FDR<0.05 compared with the reference and with all other wells, an odds ratio greater than 5, and a frequency greater than 0.1% in two replicate wells. Cross-reactive clonotypes were defined as significantly expanded in SARS-CoV-2 spike wells and in at least one common cold coronavirus spike condition. CDR3 similarity was assessed by Levenshtein distance with the stringdist R package, and unrooted trees were built with ape in R 3.6.1. The source is immuneACCESS, and TCRdb retained only in-frame sequences with V and J called. Part of the clones is not carried over; for the studies checked, unresolved V genes explain less than half of this, and the remainder is unexplained. V and J calls and clone size follow that table, whereas D and trimming were derived from the DNA. The sample table records 22,000 or so clones; roughly four fifths of these occur just once. Jointly, the top ten make up around two fifths of the sample.

The sequence was collected from a human donor who had a prior SARS-CoV-2 infection. The material was CD4+ T cells from PBMCs cultured with a peptide pool, obtained before COVID-19 vaccination. This receptor chain uses TRBV11-2 and TRBJ2-1; the junction holds 12 bases that match TRBD2. The DNA reads TGTGCCAGCAGCTCAGGCAGACTAGCGGGAGACAATGAGCAGTTCTTC. Translation gives CASSSGRLAGDNEQFF.